These 18 T cell receptor beta chains came from one sample sequenced in a study of PD-1 blockade in mismatch repair-deficient tumors. Libraries were prepared by immunoSEQ multiplex PCR; TCRdb keeps only in-frame clonotypes and omits some of them. Of about 34,000 clones listed, around 80% are singletons. The sequencing used PBMCs, collected 6 weeks after starting pembrolizumab. The receptors were gathered from an adult with mismatch repair-deficient cancer.

V is TRBV27 and J is TRBJ2-2; the D gene is possibly TRBD2 (5 bases). V lost 3 bases to trimming and J lost 4 bases, with 12 bases between them. CDR1 is MNHEY and CDR2 is SMNVEV in the germline V gene (reference sequence). The CDR3 has 15 residues. CDR3 sequence reads: CASSLRGFATGELFF. The CDR3 DNA sequence: TGTGCCAGCAGTTTGAGAGGGTTTGCCACCGGGGAGCTGTTTTTT.

This clone was observed once. The rearrangement joins TRBV5-1 to TRBJ2-5, with a weak D call TRBD2 (7 bases). V dropped 4 bases and J dropped 5 bases, with 15 bases sitting between them. The length of the CDR3 is 14 residues. Germline V gives CDR1 SGHRS, CDR2 YFSETQ. The CDR3 region has the DNA TGCGCCAGCAGCAACTCACAGGGAGGGGAGACCCAGTACTTC. Translated: CASSNSQGGETQYF.

In DNA form, the CDR3 reads TGTGCCTGGAGTTCAGGGGGTGGTACGCAGTATTTT. Encoded protein: CAWSSGGGTQYF. This chain joins TRBV30 and TRBJ2-3; 7 nucleotides match TRBD1. V shed 2 bases and J 8 bases; nucleotides not matched to a gene: 4. Germline V gives CDR1 GTSNPN, CDR2 SVGIG (reference sequence). The CDR3 length is 12 residues.

This clone was detected only a few times. J is TRBJ2-7 and V is TRBV5-1; D is unresolved. The V end lost 0 bases, the J end lost 5 bases, and 6 bases lay between the germline ends. Per the germline V gene, CDR1 is SGHRS and CDR2 is YFSETQ. The CDR3 is made up of 12 amino acids. The CDR3, as DNA: TGCGCCAGCAGCTTGGCTTTCGACGAGCAGTACTTC. It codes for CASSLAFDEQYF. Complete variable domain (other parts from reference TRBV5-1 and TRBJ2-7): KAGVTQTPRYLIKTRGQQVTLSCSPISGHRSVSWYQQTPGQGLQFLFEYFSETQRNKGNFPGRFSGRQFSNSRSEMNVSTLELGDSALYLCASSLAFDEQYFGPGTRLTVT.

In this sample, this clone turned up a few times. V is TRBV2 and J is TRBJ1-5; no reliable D call. Trimming took off 5 bases at V and 0 bases at J, with 5 bases between the two ends. Per germline, CDR1 SNHLY and CDR2 FYNNEI. This CDR3 contains 13 residues. The CDR3 DNA follows: TGTGCCAGCAGTCGTTATAGCAATCAGCCCCAGCATTTT. Protein sequence: CASSRYSNQPQHF.

The V and J genes are TRBV7-2 and TRBJ1-1; perhaps TRBD1 as D (5 bases). V was shortened by 5 bases and J by 1 base, with 14 bases between the two germline ends. Germline CDR1 SGHTA, CDR2 FQGNSA. The CDR3 is 15 amino acids. The CDR3 DNA follows: TGTGCCAGCAGCCGTCCCGGGACTCAGAACACTGAAGCTTTCTTT. This sequence encodes CASSRPGTQNTEAFF.

The genes are TRBV5-1 and TRBJ2-2, with 13 positions matching TRBD2. CDR3 length: 18 residues. Trimming at V came to 1 base and at J to 1 base, leaving 4 bases not matched to a gene. The germline CDR1 and CDR2 sequences are SGHRS and YFSETQ. The CDR3 DNA reads as TGCGCCAGCAGCTTGCGCACTAGCGGGAGGGGGAACACCGGGGAGCTGTTTTTT. Its protein product is CASSLRTSGRGNTGELFF.

A word on this clone: Within the sample, other DNA sequences also encode this same CDR3. The genes are TRBV29-1 and TRBJ2-3; 8 bases are a match to TRBD2. V lost 1 base, J lost 3 bases, and 0 bases stayed unmatched. In germline, CDR1 is SQVTM, CDR2 ANQGSEA. The CDR3 spans 13 residues. CDR3 in amino acids: CSVEAGGTDTQYF. CDR3 nucleotides: TGCAGCGTTGAAGCGGGGGGGACAGATACGCAGTATTTT.

CDR3 sequence (DNA): TGTGCCACCAGCAGAGATGTGGGGATCGCCGGGACTAGCGAAAAAAGTACGCAGTATTTT. Residues: CATSRDVGIAGTSEKSTQYF. This rearrangement joins TRBV15 to TRBJ2-3; 10 bases are shared with TRBD2. CDR3 size: 20 residues. The ends lost 0 bases at V and 8 bases at J; junction bases unmatched: 20. Germline CDR1 reads LNHNV; CDR2 reads YYDKDF (reference sequence). Full variable domain (remainder filled in from reference TRBV15 and TRBJ2-3): DAMVIQNPRYQVTQFGKPVTLSCSQTLNHNVMYWYQQKSSQAPKLLFHYYDKDFNNEADTPDNFQSRRPNTSFCFLDIRSPGLGDTAMYLCATSRDVGIAGTSEKSTQYFGPGTRLTVL.

The rearrangement uses TRBV2 and TRBJ1-6; TRBD1 matches 9 bases. There are 13 residues in the CDR3. Germline CDR1 SNHLY, CDR2 FYNNEI. V was clipped by 6 bases and J by 10 bases; unmatched bases: 4. The CDR3 reads CASRGQGISPLHF. The CDR3 coding sequence is TGTGCCAGCAGGGGACAGGGCATCTCACCCCTCCACTTT.

The rearrangement joins TRBV7-8 to TRBJ2-3; a possible D gene is TRBD2 (6 bases). CDR1 and CDR2 from the germline V gene are SGHVS and FQNEAQ. V lost 0 bases and J 4 bases, leaving 14 bases between the germline ends. The CDR3 is 16 residues long. The CDR3: CASSLAYRLVADTQYF. The DNA of the CDR3 is TGTGCCAGCAGCTTAGCATATAGACTAGTTGCAGATACGCAGTATTTT.

This chain uses TRBV9 with TRBJ2-1; possible D gene TRBD1, 6 bases. This CDR3 has 15 amino acids. Per germline, CDR1 SGDLS and CDR2 YYNGEE. The germline V and J ends were trimmed by 0 bases and 2 bases, with 9 bases remaining between them. The CDR3: CASSVDRGTYNEQFF. The CDR3 bases are TGTGCCAGCAGCGTAGATAGGGGGACCTACAATGAGCAGTTCTTC.

A note on this clone: The identical CDR3 is also encoded by other nucleotide sequences in the sample. The rearrangement links TRBV29-1 to TRBJ2-7; 8 nucleotides align to TRBD2. The CDR3 spans 18 residues. The germline CDR1 and CDR2 sequences are SQVTM and ANQGSEA. V trimming: 1 base; J trimming: 4 bases; junction bases outside the gene matches: 18. The CDR3 protein is CSVEVPRAGDPSGYEQYF. In DNA form, the CDR3 reads TGCAGCGTTGAAGTCCCCAGAGCGGGAGACCCCAGTGGGTACGAGCAGTACTTC.

The rearrangement uses TRBV6-1 and TRBJ2-1; no definite D call. Trimming removed 1 base from V and 7 bases from J, with 14 bases in between. Germline V lookup: CDR1 MNHNS, CDR2 SASEGT. The CDR3 covers 15 residues. The CDR3 DNA reads TGTGCCAGCAGTGAAGTTGGCACATATGCAAATGAGCAGTTCTTC. It codes for CASSEVGTYANEQFF.

V gene TRBV6-5 combines with J gene TRBJ2-4; D not certain. CDR3 length: 15 amino acids. Trimming removed 0 bases at V and 2 bases at J, with 8 bases between. CDR1 is MNHEY, CDR2 SVGAGI, per germline. This chain's CDR3 is CASSYSPTSKNIQYF. As DNA, the CDR3 is TGTGCCAGCAGTTACTCTCCAACTTCCAAAAACATTCAGTACTTC.

This chain uses TRBV14 with TRBJ2-5, with TRBD2 matching 15 bases. Germline CDR1 SGHDN, CDR2 FVKESK. V lost 6 bases and J lost 5; bases outside the gene matches: 19. There are 20 residues in the CDR3. CDR3 sequence (DNA): TGTGCCAGCAGTCGGACTAGCGGGAGGGCCGATCTCTCGTGGATGGAGACCCAGTACTTC. It specifies CASSRTSGRADLSWMETQYF.

A few counts support this clone. The chain couples TRBV27 to TRBJ1-2; 11 bases are shared with TRBD1. Germline V gene data show CDR1 as MNHEY and CDR2 as SMNVEV (reference sequence). The CDR3 length is 15 residues. Trimming removed 5 bases from V and 8 bases from J; junction bases left unmatched: 10. The CDR3, as DNA: TGTGCCAGCAGTGCCCCGGGACAGGGGGTGGGGGGCTACACCTTC. Its protein is CASSAPGQGVGGYTF.

The chain is built from TRBV5-5 and TRBJ2-1, with 9 bases aligning to TRBD2. This CDR3 spans 17 amino acids. J was trimmed by 6 bases and V by 3 bases; bases with no gene match: 13. Germline lookup yields CDR1 SGHKS and CDR2 YYEKEE (reference sequence). The CDR3 region is CASSSRSGSGSINEQFF. CDR3 nucleotide sequence: TGTGCCAGCAGCTCACGCAGCGGTAGCGGGAGTATCAATGAGCAGTTCTTC.